The sequence of this TCR beta chain was determined in a study of T-cell memory formation after mild COVID-19. The wider study: TCR clusters were mostly donor specific.

Findings and caveats of the study: Pre-infection memory already had some responding clones, implying cross-reactive memory joined.

This CDR3 is built from 15 residues. Trimming removed 5 bases from V and 6 bases from J; junction bases left unmatched: 9. With respect to this clonotype: Its antigen is undetermined.

5'RACE with constant-segment primers yielded barcoded, UMI-tagged TCR alpha and TCR beta cDNA libraries. TCRdb analysed the 5' RACE reads with MiXCR anew, one entry per CDR3 protein. The data hold over 450,000 distinct CDR3 sequences, with about a fifth observed a single time. The gene calls are TRBV12-3 or TRBV12-4 and TRBJ2-2, with 7 bases matching TRBD2. Specimen: PBMCs or a T cell subset sorted from them (not recorded which). The sequence came from an adult woman who had mild COVID-19 (a few samples of this study predate the infection). Cell type and time point are not known. The CDR3 loop is CASSQAGGGAGELFF. CDR3 coding DNA: TGTGCCAGCAGTCAGGCGGGCGGGGGAGCCGGGGAGCTGTTTTTT.